One sample yielded the 19 T cell receptor beta chains listed below, sequenced in a study of blood T cell repertoires in COVID-19. The table came from immunoSEQ multiplex PCR; TCRdb's copy has only in-frame clones and leaves some out. The table has fewer than 65,000 clones, 65% to 85% seen once. The specimen sequenced was peripheral blood. Receptors were obtained from a man aged 25-45 years with COVID-19, enrolled during active disease.

The V call is TRBV6-5, the J call TRBJ1-4; D is ambiguous. The CDR3 extends over 14 amino acids. Germline V lookup: CDR1 MNHEY, CDR2 SVGAGI. V lost 9 bases and J 4 bases, leaving 15 bases between the germline ends. The CDR3 protein is CARNRRVLNEKLFF. The CDR3 nucleotides are TGTGCCAGAAACCGGCGGGTTCTTAATGAAAAACTGTTTTTT.

This clone was seen once. The V call is TRBV7-2, the J call TRBJ1-1; D perhaps matches TRBD1 (5 bases). V dropped 5 bases and J dropped 12 bases, with 19 bases sitting between them. The CDR3 loop spans 13 amino acids. Germline V gives CDR1 SGHTA, CDR2 FQGNSA. The DNA for the CDR3 is TGTGCCAGCAGCCAAATGGGCACCCGGGGGACTTTCTTT. As protein: CASSQMGTRGTFF. The whole variable domain, filled in from reference TRBV7-2 and TRBJ1-1, reads GAGVSQSPSNKVTEKGKDVELRCDPISGHTALYWYRQSLGQGLEFLIYFQGNSAPDKSGLPSDRFSAERTGGSVSTLTIQRTQQEDSAVYLCASSQMGTRGTFFGQGTRLTVV.

The chain carries TRBV29-1 and TRBJ2-3; 8 bases fit TRBD2. Germline V gene sequence: CDR1 SQVTM, CDR2 ANQGSEA. With 4 bases clipped from V and 10 bases from J, the junction kept 13 bases outside the gene matches. The CDR3 is 14 residues long. CDR3 region: CSVGVAGPFRAQYF. Written as DNA, the CDR3 is TGCAGCGTTGGGGTAGCGGGGCCCTTCAGGGCGCAGTATTTT.

This clone occurred once. The chain carries TRBV9 and TRBJ2-1, with 11 bases fitting TRBD2. Germline V lookup: CDR1 SGDLS, CDR2 YYNGEE. The CDR3 has 14 amino acids. With V trimmed by 4 bases and J by 8 bases, 5 bases remained unmatched. The CDR3 sequence: CASSPSGRMDEQFF. Written as DNA, the CDR3 is TGTGCCAGCAGCCCTAGCGGGAGGATGGATGAGCAGTTCTTC.

The chain couples TRBV7-6 to TRBJ1-2; 10 nucleotides align to TRBD1. The CDR3 sequence is 15 residues long. Germline CDR1 reads SGHVS; CDR2 reads FNYEAQ. J lost 6 bases, V lost 3 bases, and 7 bases had no gene match. In DNA, the CDR3 is TGTGCCAGCAGCTTGGGACAGGGGATGTGGGATGGCTACACCTTC. Amino acid sequence: CASSLGQGMWDGYTF.

The J gene is TRBJ1-1, the V gene TRBV6-6, with 8 bases lining up with TRBD1. CDR1 is MNHNY, CDR2 SVGAGI, per germline (reference sequence). V was pared by 2 bases and J by 7 bases, with 3 bases of the junction left unmatched. CDR3 length: 13 amino acids. Here the CDR3 DNA reads TGTGCCAGCAGTTACGGAGACAGGGGTGAAGCTTTCTTT. It is translated as CASSYGDRGEAFF.

The gene calls are TRBV10-3 and TRBJ2-7, with D maybe TRBD2 (6 bases). The CDR3 length is 17 residues. V was shortened by 0 bases and J by 2 bases, with 17 bases between the two germline ends. Per germline, CDR1 ENHRY and CDR2 SYGVKD. The CDR3 DNA reads TGTGCCATCAGTGAGTCGATAAGGGACCCGGGGGCCTACGAGCAGTACTTC. Protein product: CAISESIRDPGAYEQYF.

The chain recombines TRBV11-2 with TRBJ1-5; 9 positions match TRBD1. V lost 0 bases and J lost 5; bases outside the gene matches: 2. This CDR3 spans 15 amino acids. Germline values: CDR1 SGHAT, CDR2 FQNNGV. The CDR3 DNA is TGTGCCAGCAGCTTAGAAGGGACAGGGTATCAGCCCCAGCATTTT. This gives the protein CASSLEGTGYQPQHF.

This clone appeared a few times. This same CDR3 is encoded by further DNA sequences in the sample. The rearrangement links TRBV3-1 (or the pseudogene TRBV3-2) to TRBJ1-2; 7 bases are shared with TRBD1. Germline V gene lookup returns CDR1 LGHDT and CDR2 YNNKEL (reference sequence). Trimming took 4 bases from V and 4 from J; bases not matched to a gene: 6. The length of the CDR3 is 14 residues. CDR3 coding DNA: TGTGCCAGCAGCCCTCGACAGGGTTCCTATGGCTACACCTTC. This gives the protein CASSPRQGSYGYTF.

The V call is TRBV9, the J call TRBJ1-2, with a weak D call TRBD1 (5 bases). Germline V gives CDR1 SGDLS, CDR2 YYNGEE. This CDR3 comprises 15 residues. V gave up 6 bases and J gave up 1 base, with 16 bases separating them. The CDR3 region has the DNA TGTGCCAGCACCAATGACGTTGACAGTAACTATGGCTACACCTTC. Its protein is CASTNDVDSNYGYTF.

This chain connects TRBV11-2 to TRBJ1-1, with a tentative D call TRBD1 (6 bases). Trimming left V 1 base short and J 6 bases short, with 12 bases between. This CDR3 has 14 amino acids. Looked up from germline, CDR1 is SGHAT and CDR2 is FQNNGV. This chain's CDR3 is CASSLAWTVAEAFF. For the CDR3, the DNA is TGTGCCAGCAGCTTAGCCTGGACAGTCGCTGAAGCTTTCTTT.

The chain has TRBV7-3 and TRBJ1-6; TRBD1 agrees at 8 bases. J lost 7 bases, V lost 4 bases, and 6 bases had no gene match. Looked up from germline, CDR1 is SGHTA and CDR2 is FQGTGA. CDR3 length equals 15 residues. The CDR3 loop reads CASSSGQGWNSPLHF. In DNA form, the CDR3 reads TGTGCCAGCAGCTCCGGACAGGGCTGGAATTCACCCCTCCACTTT. The complete variable domain, with remaining parts taken from reference TRBV7-3 and TRBJ1-6, reads GAGVSQTPSNKVTEKGKYVELRCDPISGHTALYWYRQSLGQGPEFLIYFQGTGAADDSGLPNDRFFAVRPEGSVSTLKIQRTERGDSAVYLCASSSGQGWNSPLHFGNGTRLTVT.

This clone appeared once. J is TRBJ2-3 and V is TRBV6-5; D gene ambiguous. Germline V gene lookup returns CDR1 MNHEY and CDR2 SVGAGI. CDR3 length: 14 amino acids. V gave up 4 bases and J gave up 7 bases, with 15 bases separating them. Here the CDR3 reads CASSSRFVANTQYF. CDR3 nucleotides: TGTGCCAGCAGTTCCCGATTCGTGGCAAATACGCAGTATTTT.

To note about this clone: Germline is not matched at one junction end, which may reflect a read error. The genes are TRBV7-7 and TRBJ2-2; 7 nucleotides align to TRBD2. The CDR3 consists of 14 residues. CDR1 is SSHAT, CDR2 FNYEAQ, per germline (reference sequence). The CDR3 loop is CASSPGLGIGELFF. CDR3 coding DNA: TGTGCTAGCAGCCCCGGACTAGGGATCGGGGAGCTGTTTTTT.

The chain recombines TRBV6-4 with TRBJ2-2; TRBD2 matches 8 bases. The V gene's germline CDR1 is MRHNA and CDR2 SNTAGT. Unmatched junction bases numbered 15, after V lost 6 bases and J lost 6 bases. The CDR3 covers 17 residues. The CDR3 region is CASSERSGSPGAGELFF. CDR3 DNA: TGTGCCAGCAGCGAGCGGAGCGGGAGCCCCGGGGCCGGGGAGCTGTTTTTT.

The J gene is TRBJ1-6, the V gene TRBV9, with TRBD1 as a possible D gene (5 bases). The CDR3 covers 17 residues. V gave up 0 bases and J gave up 8 bases, with 18 bases separating them. Germline V gene data show CDR1 as SGDLS and CDR2 as YYNGEE. The CDR3 is CASSVGQGEGMDSPLHF. Here the CDR3 DNA reads TGTGCCAGCAGCGTAGGGCAGGGTGAAGGTATGGATTCACCCCTCCACTTT.

The chain uses TRBV29-1 and TRBJ2-2; weak D call: TRBD1 (5 bases). V lost 6 bases and J lost 1, with 6 bases in between. Looked up from germline, CDR1 is SQVTM and CDR2 is ANQGSEA. The CDR3 extends over 12 amino acids. CDR3 sequence (DNA): TGCAGCGTGGACAAGAACACCGGGGAGCTGTTTTTT. Protein product: CSVDKNTGELFF.

V is TRBV24-1 and J is TRBJ1-5; 8 bases align to TRBD1. Trimming cost V 3 bases and J 4 bases; bases outside gene matches: 7. This CDR3 spans 16 amino acids. Germline loops: CDR1 KGHDR, CDR2 SFDVKD. The CDR3 here is CATSDADRASNQPQHF. DNA for the CDR3: TGTGCCACCAGTGATGCGGACAGGGCTTCGAATCAGCCCCAGCATTTT.

The chain combines TRBV4-1 with TRBJ1-1, with D perhaps matching TRBD1 (5 bases). Trimming shortened V by 8 bases and J by 1 base, and 11 bases separated the two germline ends. The germline V gene has CDR1 MGHRA and CDR2 YSYEKL. This CDR3 is 13 amino acids long. The CDR3 region is CASQGARNTEAFF. CDR3 DNA sequence: TGCGCCAGCCAAGGGGCGAGGAACACTGAAGCTTTCTTT.